The source of this T cell receptor (beta chain) is a study of blood T cell repertoires in COVID-19. Study information: Samples came from the United States, Italy and Spain, spanning acute and convalescent COVID-19.

Generated by immunoSEQ multiplex PCR, the TCRdb table keeps only in-frame clones and is missing some. The sample includes 110,000 to 150,000 clones, more than 80% of them seen just once. Looked up from germline, CDR1 is MNHEY and CDR2 is SVGEGT. CDR3 length equals 15 residues. V was cut by 4 bases and J by 0 bases, with 10 bases left in between. Material for sequencing was peripheral blood. The chain combines TRBV6-2 or TRBV6-3 with TRBJ1-3; D may be TRBD1 (5 bases). The TCR was taken from a woman over 75 with acute or convalescent COVID-19. The CDR3 DNA is TGTGCCAGCAGTTGGGGCCGAAGCTCTGGAAACACCATATATTTT. As protein: CASSWGRSSGNTIYF.